The rows below give T cell receptor beta chains drawn from one sample of a study of chemoradiotherapy in HPV16-positive cancers. Assay used: immunoSEQ multiplex PCR; TCRdb lists only in-frame clones, some missing. The sample contains approximately 12,000 clones, approximately 85% of which appear only once. Sample collection was performed from a patient who underwent chemoradiotherapy. These TCRs come from a human donor with HPV-associated anogenital cancer. CDR3s include the opening cysteine and the closing phenylalanine or tryptophan. A D gene is named only where the DNA matches it firmly. Clone size is given for some rows only: seen once, a few or many times, or a class if the clone is expanded.

>TRBV27|-|-|TRBJ2-3
TGTGCCAGCAGTTCCTTACTCACAGATACGCAGTATTTT
CASSSLLTDTQYF
>TRBV7-8|-|-|TRBJ1-3
TGTGCCAGCAGCTTAGACAGGTCCACTGGAAACACCATATATTTT
CASSLDRSTGNTIYF
>TRBV5-5|few|TRBD1|TRBJ2-7
TGTGCCAGCAGCTTGGGGGACAGCCCGACCTACGAGCAGTACTTC
CASSLGDSPTYEQYF
>TRBV5-6|-|-|TRBJ2-3
TGTGCCAGCAGCTTGCAGGGGAGGGGAGATACGCAGTATTTT
CASSLQGRGDTQYF
>TRBV5-4|-|-|TRBJ1-1
TGTGCCAGCAGCTCGGGACGGGGAACGAACACTGAAGCTTTCTTT
CASSSGRGTNTEAFF
>TRBV19|-|-|TRBJ2-1
TGTGCCAGTAGTGGCCGTTGGCAGACAAATGAGCAGTTCTTC
CASSGRWQTNEQFF
>TRBV2|-|TRBD2|TRBJ2-5
TGTGCCAGCAGTGACGGGGCGGGGGGGATCGGGACCCAGTACTTC
CASSDGAGGIGTQYF
>TRBV19|-|-|TRBJ2-7
TGTGCCAGTAGTCTCGACAGATCCTACGAGCAGTACTTC
CASSLDRSYEQYF
>TRBV9|once|-|TRBJ1-3
TGTGCCAGCAGCGCGGGAATTGGAAACACCATATATTTT
CASSAGIGNTIYF
>TRBV7-2|-|-|TRBJ2-2
TGTGCCAGCAGCCGTGGGGAGCGGACCGGGGAGCTGTTTTTT
CASSRGERTGELFF
>TRBV5-6|-|-|TRBJ2-5
TGTGCCAGCAGCTTGGGGCCTATTCAAGAGACCCAGTACTTC
CASSLGPIQETQYF
>TRBV19|few|-|TRBJ1-2
TGTGCCAGTAGAACCCTCCAAGCTTCGGGGTATGGCTACACCTTC
CASRTLQASGYGYTF
>TRBV9|once|-|TRBJ2-3
TGTGCCAGCAGCACGGGTAATAGCGTTGGGACGCAGTATTTT
CASSTGNSVGTQYF
>TRBV18|-|TRBD1|TRBJ1-2
TGTGCCAGCTCACCGGCGGGACAGGGAAACTATGGCTACACCTTC
CASSPAGQGNYGYTF
>TRBV7-8|-|TRBD2|TRBJ2-1
TGTGCCAGCAGCTCCTTAGCGGGGGGGTATGAGCAGTTCTTC
CASSSLAGGYEQFF
>TRBV29-1|-|-|TRBJ2-3
TGCAGCGGGGGGTTGGACTCTAGTGCTGTTCTCGGTACGCAGTATTTT
CSGGLDSSAVLGTQYF
>TRBV13|-|-|TRBJ1-5
TGTGCCAGCAGCTTGGGGCCTAGCAATCAGCCCCAGCATTTT
CASSLGPSNQPQHF
>TRBV11-2|-|TRBD2|TRBJ2-1
TGTGCCAGCAGCTTAAACGCTTTAGCGGGGGGCCTCAATGAGCAGTTCTTC
CASSLNALAGGLNEQFF
>TRBV6-5|few|-|TRBJ1-6
TGTGCCAGCAGTTACTCCCCGAATAATAATTCACCCCTCCACTTT
CASSYSPNNNSPLHF
>TRBV7-9|-|-|TRBJ2-3
TGTGCCAGCAGTGGGGGGTCGGGCACAGATACGCAGTATTTT
CASSGGSGTDTQYF
>TRBV15|-|-|TRBJ2-1
TGTGCCACCAGGGATGAGAATTGGCAGTTCTTC
CATRDENWQFF
>TRBV7-3|-|TRBD1|TRBJ2-1
TGTGCCAGCAGCTTACAGGGACAGCGTTTGGGTGAGCAGTTCTTC
CASSLQGQRLGEQFF
>TRBV5-1|-|-|TRBJ1-1
TGCGCCAGCAGTTTTGGAGTGGGGGAGAACACTGAAGCTTTCTTT
CASSFGVGENTEAFF
>TRBV6-1|-|-|TRBJ2-1
TGTGCCAGCAGGTCTCCGATTGAGCAGTTCTTC
CASRSPIEQFF
>TRBV19|-|-|TRBJ2-3
TGTGCCAGTAGTGCACAACACCTAAGCACAGATACGCAGTATTTT
CASSAQHLSTDTQYF
>TRBV19|-|-|TRBJ2-3
TGTGCCAGTAGCTTGATCGACAGCAGGGGTCGAGATACGCAGTATTTT
CASSLIDSRGRDTQYF
>TRBV30|-|TRBD2|TRBJ2-2
TGTGCCTGGAATTCCGGGACTACTCACACCGGGGAGCTGTTTTTT
CAWNSGTTHTGELFF
>TRBV5-6|-|-|TRBJ2-3
TGTGCCAGCAGCGCCGGGGGGCTCCAGTATTTT
CASSAGGLQYF
>TRBV6-1|-|-|TRBJ2-7
TGTGCCAGCAGTGAAGTCTTACAGGCGGACGAGCAGTACTTC
CASSEVLQADEQYF
>TRBV19|-|-|TRBJ1-4
TGTGCCAGTAGTATCAGGGAAGGAGAAAAACTGTTTTTT
CASSIREGEKLFF
>TRBV2|-|-|TRBJ2-7
TGTGCCAGCAATGGACTCCGCGCCGGTGGGGAGCAGTACTTC
CASNGLRAGGEQYF
>TRBV5-1|-|TRBD1|TRBJ2-1
TGCGCCAGCAGCGAAGGGACAGCTCATGAGCAGTTCTTC
CASSEGTAHEQFF
>TRBV4-2|once|TRBD1|TRBJ2-4
TGTGCCAGCAGCCAGGCCTTTGGGACAGGGGCCGTCGGAAACATTCAGTACTTC
CASSQAFGTGAVGNIQYF
>TRBV19|-|-|TRBJ1-5
TGTGCCAGTAGTATAGTAACGGGGCCCCAGCCCCAGCATTTT
CASSIVTGPQPQHF
>TRBV9|-|-|TRBJ1-1
TGTGCCAGCAGCGCGGACATCCCTTCGGCGGCTTTCTTT
CASSADIPSAAFF
>TRBV7-9|-|TRBD2|TRBJ2-7
TGTGCCAGCAGCTCCCCGGGGGGGCAGTCCTACGAGCAGTACTTC
CASSSPGGQSYEQYF
>TRBV2|-|TRBD1|TRBJ2-3
TGTGCCAGCAGCCGAGACAGGGGTAGCACAGATACGCAGTATTTT
CASSRDRGSTDTQYF
>TRBV7-8|few|-|TRBJ1-6
TGTGCCAGCAGCCGTAGGGCGGGCAATTCACCCCTCCACTTT
CASSRRAGNSPLHF
>TRBV5-4|few|TRBD2|TRBJ2-5
TGTGCCAGCAGCTTGGGTGGGGCTAGCGGGGTAGAGACCCAGTACTTC
CASSLGGASGVETQYF
>TRBV6-5|few|TRBD1|TRBJ2-7
TGTGCCAGCAGTTCCGTCGACAGGGCCGAGCAGTACTTC
CASSSVDRAEQYF
>TRBV4-1|-|-|TRBJ1-2
TGCGCCAGCAGCCAAGATGGGGCTAACTATGGCTACACCTTC
CASSQDGANYGYTF
>TRBV7-3|-|-|TRBJ2-1
TGTGCCAGCAGCTTCCCCCGAATGATACAGGGTAGGATCGTCAATGAGCAGTTCTTC
CASSFPRMIQGRIVNEQFF
>TRBV4-2|-|TRBD2|TRBJ2-3
TGTGCCAGCAGCCAAGTGGGACTAGCGGGGGGGCCAACAGATACGCAGTATTTT
CASSQVGLAGGPTDTQYF
>TRBV11-2|once|TRBD1|TRBJ2-5
TGTGCCAGCAGCTTAGCTTACAGGGGAGAAGAGACCCAGTACTTC
CASSLAYRGEETQYF
>TRBV28|-|-|TRBJ2-7
TGTGCCAGCAGTTATAGCAAGGGCGGTGGGGGTGACGAGCAGTACTTC
CASSYSKGGGGDEQYF